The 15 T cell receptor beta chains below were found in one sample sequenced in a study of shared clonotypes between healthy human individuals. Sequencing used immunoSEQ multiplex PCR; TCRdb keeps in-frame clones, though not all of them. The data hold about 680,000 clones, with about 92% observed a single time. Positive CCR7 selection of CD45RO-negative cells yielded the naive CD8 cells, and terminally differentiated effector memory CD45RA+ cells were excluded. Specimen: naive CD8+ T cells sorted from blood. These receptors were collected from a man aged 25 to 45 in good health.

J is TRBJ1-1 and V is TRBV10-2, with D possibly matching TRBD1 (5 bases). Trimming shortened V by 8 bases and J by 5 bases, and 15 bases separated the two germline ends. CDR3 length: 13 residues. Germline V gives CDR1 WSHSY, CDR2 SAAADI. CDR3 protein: CASSIGAATEAFF. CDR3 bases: TGCGCCAGCTCGATCGGGGCAGCGACTGAAGCTTTCTTT.

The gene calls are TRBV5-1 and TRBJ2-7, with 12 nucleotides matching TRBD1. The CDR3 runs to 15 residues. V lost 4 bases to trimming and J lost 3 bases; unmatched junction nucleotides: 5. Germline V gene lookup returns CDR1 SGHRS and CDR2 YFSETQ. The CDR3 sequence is CASSPGTGGHYEQYF. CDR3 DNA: TGCGCCAGCAGCCCTGGGACAGGGGGCCACTACGAGCAGTACTTC.

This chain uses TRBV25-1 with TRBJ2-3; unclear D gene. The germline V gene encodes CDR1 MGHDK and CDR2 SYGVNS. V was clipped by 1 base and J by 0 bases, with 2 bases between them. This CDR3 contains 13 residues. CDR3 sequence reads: CASSELSTDTQYF. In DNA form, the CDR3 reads TGTGCCAGCAGTGAATTGAGCACAGATACGCAGTATTTT.

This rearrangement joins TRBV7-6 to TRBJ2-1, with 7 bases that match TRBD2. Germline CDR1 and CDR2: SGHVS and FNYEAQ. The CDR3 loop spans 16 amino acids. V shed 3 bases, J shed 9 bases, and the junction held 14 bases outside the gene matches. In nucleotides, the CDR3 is TGTGCCAGCAGCTTTTTGGCGGGAGAAAGGGGTTCTGAGCAGTTCTTC. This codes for CASSFLAGERGSEQFF.

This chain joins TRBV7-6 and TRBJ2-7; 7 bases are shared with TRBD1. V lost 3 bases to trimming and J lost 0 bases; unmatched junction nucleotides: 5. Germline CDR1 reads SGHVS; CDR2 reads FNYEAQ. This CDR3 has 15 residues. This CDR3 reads CASSFRQGLSYEQYF. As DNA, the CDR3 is TGTGCCAGCAGCTTCCGACAGGGTCTCTCCTACGAGCAGTACTTC.

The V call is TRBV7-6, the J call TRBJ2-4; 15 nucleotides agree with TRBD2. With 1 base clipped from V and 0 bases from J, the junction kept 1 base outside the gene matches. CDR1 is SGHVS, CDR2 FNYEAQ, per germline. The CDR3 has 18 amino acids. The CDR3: CASSLEGLAGGAKNIQYF. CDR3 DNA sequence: TGTGCCAGCAGCTTAGAGGGACTAGCGGGAGGAGCCAAAAACATTCAGTACTTC.

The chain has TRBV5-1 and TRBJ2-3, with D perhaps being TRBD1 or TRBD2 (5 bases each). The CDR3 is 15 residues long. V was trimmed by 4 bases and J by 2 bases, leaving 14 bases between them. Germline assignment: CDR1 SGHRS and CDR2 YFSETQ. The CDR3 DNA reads TGCGCCAGCAGCCCCGGGACCTCAAACACAGATACGCAGTATTTT. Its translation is CASSPGTSNTDTQYF.

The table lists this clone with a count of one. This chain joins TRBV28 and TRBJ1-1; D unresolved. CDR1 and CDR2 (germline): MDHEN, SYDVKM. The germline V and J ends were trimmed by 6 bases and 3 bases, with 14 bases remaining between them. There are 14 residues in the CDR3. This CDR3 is CASRGGLMDTEAFF. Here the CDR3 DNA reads TGTGCCAGCAGAGGAGGGCTCATGGACACTGAAGCTTTCTTT.

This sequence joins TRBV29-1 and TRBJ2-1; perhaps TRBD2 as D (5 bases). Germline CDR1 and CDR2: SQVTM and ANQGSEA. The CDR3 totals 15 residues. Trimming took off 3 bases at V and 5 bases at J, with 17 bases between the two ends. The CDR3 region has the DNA TGCAGCGTTGATCTACAGAGTCCCGGGGACAATGAGCAGTTCTTC. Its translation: CSVDLQSPGDNEQFF.

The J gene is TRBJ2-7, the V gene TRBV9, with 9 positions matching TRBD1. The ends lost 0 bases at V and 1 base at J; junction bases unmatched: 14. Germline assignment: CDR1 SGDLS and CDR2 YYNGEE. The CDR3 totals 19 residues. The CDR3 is CASSVDPSLGTGYSYEQYF. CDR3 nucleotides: TGTGCCAGCAGCGTAGACCCTAGTCTCGGGACAGGGTATTCCTACGAGCAGTACTTC.

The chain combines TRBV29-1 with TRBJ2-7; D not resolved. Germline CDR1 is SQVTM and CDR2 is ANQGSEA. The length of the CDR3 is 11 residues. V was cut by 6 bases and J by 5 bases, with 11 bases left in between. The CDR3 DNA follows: TGCAGCGTCCTAGGACCGGACGAGCAGTACTTC. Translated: CSVLGPDEQYF.

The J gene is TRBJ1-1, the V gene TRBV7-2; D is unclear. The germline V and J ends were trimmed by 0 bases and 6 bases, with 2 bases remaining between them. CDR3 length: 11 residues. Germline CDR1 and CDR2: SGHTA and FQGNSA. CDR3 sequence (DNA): TGTGCCAGCAGCTTAGCACCTGAAGCTTTCTTT. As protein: CASSLAPEAFF.

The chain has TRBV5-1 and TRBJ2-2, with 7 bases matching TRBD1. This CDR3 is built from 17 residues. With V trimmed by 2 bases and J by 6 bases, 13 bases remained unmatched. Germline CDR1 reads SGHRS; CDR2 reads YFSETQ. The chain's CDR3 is CASSFLIDREVAGELFF. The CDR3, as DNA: TGCGCCAGCAGCTTTTTAATCGACAGGGAAGTCGCCGGGGAGCTGTTTTTT.

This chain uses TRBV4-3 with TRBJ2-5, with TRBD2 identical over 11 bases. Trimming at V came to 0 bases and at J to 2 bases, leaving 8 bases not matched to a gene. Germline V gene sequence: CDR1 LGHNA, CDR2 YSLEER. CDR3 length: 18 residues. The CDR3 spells CASSQDGGLAGEQETQYF. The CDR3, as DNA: TGCGCCAGCAGCCAAGATGGAGGACTAGCGGGCGAACAAGAGACCCAGTACTTC.

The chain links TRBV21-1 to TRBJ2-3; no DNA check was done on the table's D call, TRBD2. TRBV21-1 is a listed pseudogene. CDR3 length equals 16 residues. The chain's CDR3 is CASSKDAGLGGYTQYF. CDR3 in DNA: TGTGCCAGCAGCAAAGACGCGGGGCTAGGTGGATATACGCAGTATTTT.